This TCR beta chain originates from a study of CD8 T cells in ankylosing spondylitis. TCRdb processed the 5' RACE reads anew with MiXCR; each CDR3 protein has one entry. The repertoire includes 150,000 or so distinct CDR3 sequences, around a third of them detected once, and 6% sits in the top ten. V lost 0 bases and J 10 bases, leaving 11 bases between the germline ends. The length of the CDR3 is 13 residues. Per germline, CDR1 LGHDT and CDR2 YNNKEL (reference sequence). This clonotype was sampled from a male donor with ankylosing spondylitis. The genes are TRBV3-1 and TRBJ2-3; D uncertain. The specimen was synovial fluid, either unsorted or a sorted T cell fraction (not recorded which). DNA of the CDR3: TGTGCCAGCAGCCAAGAATTGGGTAATCCGCAGTATTTT. Translated, it gives CASSQELGNPQYF.